A single sample gave rise to the 27 T cell receptor beta chains below, sequenced in a study of shared T cell receptors in the human thymus. Profiling relied on immunoSEQ multiplex PCR, and the TCRdb table lists in-frame clones only, not all of them. Here the sample spans roughly 500,000 clones, 75% to 80% being singletons. This sample also appeared in a second study, on human thymus T cells.

The sample comprised thymocytes. Receptor source: a boy in the first two years of life with a congenital heart defect.

This chain uses TRBV29-1 with TRBJ1-4, with D perhaps matching TRBD1 (6 bases). CDR3 length: 14 residues. Trimming shortened V by 6 bases and J by 4 bases, and 15 bases separated the two germline ends. Germline V CDR1 and CDR2: SQVTM, ANQGSEA. CDR3 amino acids: CSVVRTAINEKLFF. The CDR3 bases are TGCAGCGTCGTCCGGACAGCTATTAATGAAAAACTGTTTTTT.

The count of this clone is one. The chain recombines TRBV7-2 with TRBJ2-7; 10 bases are a match to TRBD2. The length of the CDR3 is 15 residues. Germline values: CDR1 SGHTA, CDR2 FQGNSA. Losses at the gene ends were 1 base for V and 6 bases for J; bases not matched to a gene: 6. In DNA, the CDR3 is TGTGCCAGCAGCTTAGTTCTAGCGGGAGTTGGCGAGCAGTACTTC. Amino acids: CASSLVLAGVGEQYF. The complete variable domain, with remaining parts taken from reference TRBV7-2 and TRBJ2-7, reads GAGVSQSPSNKVTEKGKDVELRCDPISGHTALYWYRQSLGQGLEFLIYFQGNSAPDKSGLPSDRFSAERTGGSVSTLTIQRTQQEDSAVYLCASSLVLAGVGEQYFGPGTRLTVT.

The genes are TRBV28 and TRBJ1-2, with D unresolved. The germline V and J ends were trimmed by 6 bases and 4 bases, with 12 bases remaining between them. The CDR3 runs to 13 residues. The germline CDR1 and CDR2 sequences are MDHEN and SYDVKM. The CDR3: CASSPRRSYGYTF. CDR3 nucleotides: TGTGCCAGCAGCCCCCGGCGGAGCTATGGCTACACCTTC.

The V call is TRBV12-5, the J call TRBJ2-3; 8 nucleotides align to TRBD2. With V trimmed by 1 base and J by 3 bases, 21 bases remained unmatched. Germline values: CDR1 LGHNT, CDR2 FRNRAP. This CDR3 spans 21 amino acids. Here the CDR3 DNA reads TGTGCTAGTGGTTTGGGGACCCCCTCCGGGGGGGTTCGTCTTTATACAGATACGCAGTATTTT. Its protein is CASGLGTPSGGVRLYTDTQYF. The whole variable domain, filled in from reference TRBV12-5 and TRBJ2-3, reads DARVTQTPRHKVTEMGQEVTMRCQPILGHNTVFWYRQTMMQGLELLAYFRNRAPLDDSGMPKDRFSAEMPDATLATLKIQPSEPRDSAVYFCASGLGTPSGGVRLYTDTQYFGPGTRLTVL.

The V and J genes are TRBV28 and TRBJ2-3; possible D gene TRBD1, 5 bases. Germline CDR1 and CDR2: MDHEN and SYDVKM. V gave up 5 bases and J gave up 1 base, with 7 bases separating them. The CDR3 loop spans 13 amino acids. DNA for the CDR3: TGTGCCAGCAGTCCACAGGGCACAGATACGCAGTATTTT. Translating gives CASSPQGTDTQYF.

This chain joins TRBV6-1 and TRBJ2-7; a possible D gene is TRBD1 (6 bases). Germline assignment: CDR1 MNHNS and CDR2 SASEGT. V lost 1 base and J 7 bases, leaving 23 bases between the germline ends. This CDR3 comprises 17 residues. CDR3 loop: CASSEEEAWTDYEEQYF. For the CDR3, the DNA is TGTGCCAGCAGTGAAGAAGAGGCGTGGACAGACTATGAGGAGCAGTACTTC.

This chain joins TRBV4-1 and TRBJ2-7; 8 bases match TRBD2. Losses at the gene ends were 0 bases for V and 13 bases for J; bases not matched to a gene: 8. CDR3 size: 13 residues. In germline, CDR1 is MGHRA, CDR2 YSYEKL. CDR3 coding DNA: TGCGCCAGCAGCCAAGAGGGCGGGGGGCTTCGTTACTTC. Protein: CASSQEGGGLRYF.

The rearrangement links TRBV19 to TRBJ1-5; no clear D gene. Trimming took 1 base from V and 5 from J, leaving 9 bases between them. CDR3 length: 14 residues. The germline gives CDR1 LNHDA, CDR2 SQIVND (reference sequence). The CDR3 here is CASSIGGGYQPQHF. The CDR3 DNA is TGTGCCAGTAGTATAGGGGGAGGGTATCAGCCCCAGCATTTT.

The chain is built from TRBV19 and TRBJ1-2; D might be TRBD1 (6 bases). Germline V lookup: CDR1 LNHDA, CDR2 SQIVND (reference sequence). Trimming shortened V by 0 bases and J by 7 bases, and 21 bases separated the two germline ends. CDR3 length equals 17 residues. CDR3 sequence: CASSIDTPTGEGCGYTF. CDR3 coding DNA: TGTGCCAGTAGTATAGACACACCGACAGGAGAAGGTTGTGGCTACACCTTC. Together with reference TRBV19 and TRBJ1-2, the CDR3 gives the full variable domain: DGGITQSPKYLFRKEGQNVTLSCEQNLNHDAMYWYRQDPGQGLRLIYYSQIVNDFQKGDIAEGYSVSREKKESFPLTVTSAQKNPTAFYLCASSIDTPTGEGCGYTFGSGTRLTVV.

The V gene is TRBV19, the J gene TRBJ1-3, with 8 bases identical to TRBD1. CDR3 length: 17 residues. Trimming cost V 8 bases and J 0 bases; bases outside gene matches: 12. CDR1 and CDR2 from the germline V gene are LNHDA and SQIVND (reference sequence). CDR3 sequence: CASSFRGQVVSGNTIYF. CDR3 nucleotide sequence: TGTGCCAGTTCCTTCAGGGGACAGGTCGTCTCTGGAAACACCATATATTTT. The variable domain in full, with the rest retrieved from reference TRBV19 and TRBJ1-3, is DGGITQSPKYLFRKEGQNVTLSCEQNLNHDAMYWYRQDPGQGLRLIYYSQIVNDFQKGDIAEGYSVSREKKESFPLTVTSAQKNPTAFYLCASSFRGQVVSGNTIYFGEGSWLTVV.

In this sample, this clone turned up a few times. Here the CDR3 DNA reads TGTGCCAGCAGTGAACACAGGGGGAACACTGAAGCTTTCTTT. Amino acid sequence: CASSEHRGNTEAFF. The rearrangement links TRBV6-1 to TRBJ1-1; 7 nucleotides line up with TRBD1. V dropped 2 bases and J dropped 1; count of bases not matched to a gene: 1. CDR1 and CDR2 from the germline V gene are MNHNS and SASEGT. The CDR3 sequence is 14 residues long.

V usage is TRBV4-2 and J usage is TRBJ1-3, with a weak D call TRBD1 (5 bases). Trimming took 0 bases from V and 3 from J, leaving 9 bases between them. CDR1 and CDR2 from the germline V gene are LGHNA and YNFKEQ. The CDR3 is 15 residues long. The CDR3 nucleotides are TGTGCCAGCAGCCAAGACGAAAGGGGTGGAAACACCATATATTTT. It yields the protein CASSQDERGGNTIYF.

This clone occurred once. The chain is built from TRBV4-2 and TRBJ2-1, with 9 positions matching TRBD2. Germline V gene lookup returns CDR1 LGHNA and CDR2 YNFKEQ. With 4 bases clipped from V and 8 bases from J, the junction kept 12 bases outside the gene matches. The CDR3 sequence is 16 residues long. The CDR3 coding sequence is TGTGCCAGCAGCCCCCCTCGAGCGGGAGGCCCCCATGAGCAGTTCTTC. This codes for CASSPPRAGGPHEQFF.

V usage is TRBV11-3 and J usage is TRBJ2-7; 7 nucleotides agree with TRBD2. Per germline, CDR1 SGHNT and CDR2 YENEEA. The CDR3 covers 13 residues. The junction had 2 bases not matched to a gene; V was cut back by 0 bases and J by 6 bases. The CDR3 DNA is TGTGCCAGCAGCTTAGATAGGACTAGCGAGCAGTACTTC. The encoded protein is CASSLDRTSEQYF.

The chain carries TRBV10-3 and TRBJ2-7, with 7 bases identical to TRBD2. From germline, CDR1 is ENHRY and CDR2 SYGVKD. Losses at the gene ends were 0 bases for V and 4 bases for J; bases not matched to a gene: 3. This CDR3 has 14 amino acids. CDR3 sequence (DNA): TGTGCCATCAGTGAGTCGGTGGGGGGGTACGAGCAGTACTTC. It codes for CAISESVGGYEQYF.

The CDR3, as DNA: TGCGCCAGCAGCCTCTCTAGCGGGTTTTACAATGAGCAGTTCTTC. This encodes CASSLSSGFYNEQFF. The chain employs TRBV5-1 and TRBJ2-1; 8 nucleotides match TRBD2. Germline CDR1 SGHRS, CDR2 YFSETQ. The CDR3 has 15 residues. After removal of 4 bases from V and 4 bases from J, the junction contained 7 bases not matched to a gene.

The CDR3 nucleotides are TGTGCCAGCAGCGGCAGGGCTGGAGAAAAACTGTTTTTT. It yields the protein CASSGRAGEKLFF. The V gene is TRBV21-1, the J gene TRBJ1-4; the DNA was not compared with TRBD1, the D call given in the table. TRBV21-1 is marked as a pseudogene. The CDR3 runs to 13 residues.

The count of this clone is one. V usage is TRBV27 and J usage is TRBJ2-7; D possibly corresponds to TRBD2 (5 bases). The germline gives CDR1 MNHEY, CDR2 SMNVEV (reference sequence). Trimming removed 5 bases at V and 2 bases at J, with 13 bases between. The length of the CDR3 is 14 residues. CDR3 amino acids: CASSAPGRAYEQYF. CDR3 coding DNA: TGTGCCAGCAGTGCTCCCGGGCGGGCCTACGAGCAGTACTTC.

The rearrangement uses TRBV6-5 and TRBJ1-3; D not resolved. V lost 2 bases, J lost 8 bases, and 13 bases lay in between. CDR1 is MNHEY and CDR2 is SVGAGI in the germline V gene. This CDR3 comprises 14 residues. The CDR3 here is CASSYRFPGDTIYF. The CDR3 DNA sequence: TGTGCCAGCAGTTACAGGTTTCCCGGGGACACCATATATTTT.

The rearrangement joins TRBV7-8 to TRBJ2-2; 10 bases align to TRBD2. This CDR3 has 16 residues. The trim removed 5 bases at V and 4 bases at J, leaving 7 bases unmatched. Germline V gene data show CDR1 as SGHVS and CDR2 as FQNEAQ. CDR3 amino acids: CASSDLAGGLTGELFF. CDR3 bases: TGTGCCAGCAGCGACTTAGCGGGAGGCCTCACCGGGGAGCTGTTTTTT.

This clone was seen a handful of times. CDR3 in amino acids: CSVGGPGASRNTIYF. DNA for the CDR3: TGCAGCGTTGGGGGGCCAGGAGCAAGTAGAAACACCATATATTTT. This rearrangement joins TRBV29-1 to TRBJ1-3; the D gene is possibly TRBD1 (6 bases). CDR3 length: 15 residues. CDR1 SQVTM and CDR2 ANQGSEA come from the germline V gene. V was pared by 4 bases and J by 5 bases, with 18 bases between.

The CDR3 coding sequence is TGTGCCAGCGGAGAGGACAGGCTTAGCAATCAGCCCCAGCATTTT. Its protein product is CASGEDRLSNQPQHF. This chain connects TRBV6-1 to TRBJ1-5; 7 nucleotides match TRBD1. The length of the CDR3 is 15 residues. Germline V gives CDR1 MNHNS, CDR2 SASEGT. Unmatched junction bases numbered 7, after V lost 8 bases and J lost 0 bases.

The chain has TRBV30 and TRBJ2-3; 8 bases are a match to TRBD2. The V gene end was trimmed by 0 bases and the J gene end by 3 bases; junction bases not matched to a gene: 8. The CDR3 has 16 amino acids. CDR1 GTSNPN and CDR2 SVGIG come from the germline V gene (reference sequence). The CDR3 nucleotides are TGTGCCTGGAGTGTACACGGGAGGGCCCAGACAGATACGCAGTATTTT. Encoded protein: CAWSVHGRAQTDTQYF.

The chain is built from TRBV27 and TRBJ1-1, with 7 bases lining up with TRBD1. The CDR3 consists of 16 residues. The V gene's germline CDR1 is MNHEY and CDR2 SMNVEV (reference sequence). Losses at the gene ends were 5 bases for V and 1 base for J; bases not matched to a gene: 10. This CDR3 is CASSTPQTGRNTEAFF. In DNA form, the CDR3 reads TGTGCCAGCAGTACACCTCAGACAGGGCGGAACACTGAAGCTTTCTTT.

The gene calls are TRBV29-1 and TRBJ2-1; unclear D gene. Trimming left V 4 bases short and J 7 bases short, with 5 bases between. The CDR3 has 10 amino acids. Germline lookup yields CDR1 SQVTM and CDR2 ANQGSEA. For the CDR3, the DNA is TGCAGCGTTGCCCTAAATGAGCAGTTCTTC. As protein: CSVALNEQFF.

This clone has just a few counts. This chain joins TRBV7-2 and TRBJ2-2; D is unresolved. This CDR3 contains 11 residues. The ends were cut back, 5 bases at V and 4 bases at J, with 2 bases in the middle. Germline V CDR1 and CDR2: SGHTA, FQGNSA. The CDR3: CASSRTGELFF. CDR3 nucleotide sequence: TGTGCCAGCAGCCGCACCGGGGAGCTGTTTTTT.

This chain connects TRBV7-9 to TRBJ2-1, with 10 bases that match TRBD2. Germline loops: CDR1 SEHNR, CDR2 FQNEAQ (reference sequence). The CDR3 is made up of 14 amino acids. Unmatched junction bases numbered 2, after V lost 4 bases and J lost 5 bases. The CDR3 protein is CASSSSGRHNEQFF. The CDR3 DNA reads as TGTGCCAGCAGCTCTAGCGGGAGACACAATGAGCAGTTCTTC.